The 14 T cell receptor beta chains listed next were all sequenced from one sample in a study of OX40 agonist ivuxolimab in advanced cancers. Method: immunoSEQ multiplex PCR; TCRdb's copy keeps in-frame clones and lacks some. The data hold 65,000 to 95,000 clones, with 92% observed a single time. The input for sequencing was CD4+ or CD8+ T cells sorted from blood, taken in a trial of the OX40 agonist ivuxolimab. These receptors were collected from an adult with an advanced solid tumor such as melanoma, head and neck, liver or kidney cancer.

The rearrangement uses TRBV13 and TRBJ2-3; D is unresolved. The CDR3 consists of 17 residues. Per the germline V gene, CDR1 is PRHDT and CDR2 is FYEKMQ (reference sequence). Trimming shortened V by 5 bases and J by 0 bases, and 18 bases separated the two germline ends. CDR3 protein: CASSPGRLTASTDTQYF. CDR3 DNA sequence: TGTGCCAGCAGCCCGGGCAGACTGACTGCTAGCACAGATACGCAGTATTTT. The whole variable domain, remainder taken from reference TRBV13 and TRBJ2-3, is AAGVIQSPRHLIKEKRETATLKCYPIPRHDTVYWYQQGPGQDPQFLISFYEKMQSDKGSIPDRFSAQQFSDYHSELNMSSLELGDSALYFCASSPGRLTASTDTQYFGPGTRLTVL.

The chain carries TRBV29-1 and TRBJ2-3; D uncertain. The CDR3 covers 15 residues. The V and J ends lost 2 bases and 2 bases respectively, with 14 bases between them. The germline V gene encodes CDR1 SQVTM and CDR2 ANQGSEA. CDR3 residues: CSVEYSPILTDTQYF. The CDR3 DNA follows: TGCAGCGTTGAATACTCCCCAATCCTCACAGATACGCAGTATTTT.

The V and J genes are TRBV2 and TRBJ1-4; D call uncertain. V dropped 7 bases and J dropped 3 bases, with 15 bases sitting between them. In germline, CDR1 is SNHLY, CDR2 FYNNEI. The CDR3 sequence is 15 residues long. CDR3 in amino acids: CASTKTGHSNEKLFF. CDR3 in DNA: TGTGCCAGCACCAAAACGGGTCACTCTAATGAAAAACTGTTTTTT.

The chain joins TRBV7-3 to TRBJ1-1; TRBD1 agrees at 7 bases. The CDR3 consists of 14 residues. CDR1 and CDR2 from the germline V gene are SGHTA and FQGTGA. Trimming took 6 bases from V and 3 from J; bases not matched to a gene: 7. The CDR3: CASSLQGQDTEAFF. The CDR3 DNA sequence: TGTGCCAGCAGTCTACAGGGGCAGGACACTGAAGCTTTCTTT.

The J gene is TRBJ2-7, the V gene TRBV28, with TRBD1 matching 7 bases. Germline V gene sequence: CDR1 MDHEN, CDR2 SYDVKM. This CDR3 has 15 residues. J lost 0 bases, V lost 2 bases, and 4 bases had no gene match. CDR3 in amino acids: CASSLHRGGSYEQYF. DNA for the CDR3: TGTGCCAGCAGTTTACACAGGGGCGGCTCCTACGAGCAGTACTTC.

V and J are TRBV4-3 and TRBJ2-1; 7 nucleotides match TRBD2. The V and J ends lost 0 bases and 4 bases, in that order; junction bases with no gene match: 3. The CDR3 spans 15 residues. Germline CDR1 and CDR2: LGHNA and YSLEER. The CDR3 is CASSQEWDYYNEQFF. CDR3 coding DNA: TGCGCCAGCAGCCAAGAATGGGACTATTACAATGAGCAGTTCTTC.

The rearrangement uses TRBV19 and TRBJ2-7, with TRBD2 matching over 9 bases. The J segment lost 4 bases and the V segment lost 7 bases, leaving 2 bases of the junction unmatched. This CDR3 has 12 amino acids. Germline loops: CDR1 LNHDA, CDR2 SQIVND (reference sequence). CDR3 in amino acids: CASTGLAYEQYF. Written as DNA, the CDR3 is TGTGCCAGTACGGGACTAGCTTACGAGCAGTACTTC.

This chain links TRBV29-1 with TRBJ1-2, with no clear D. This CDR3 has 12 residues. Germline CDR1 is SQVTM and CDR2 is ANQGSEA. V lost 5 bases to trimming and J lost 2 bases, with 9 bases between them. CDR3 nucleotides: TGCAGCGTTTCCGGGTCCAACTATGGCTACACCTTC. It translates to CSVSGSNYGYTF.

The chain combines TRBV19 with TRBJ1-2, with D uncertain. This CDR3 has 15 residues. Trimming cost V 0 bases and J 3 bases, with 11 bases left between them. CDR1 LNHDA and CDR2 SQIVND come from the germline V gene (reference sequence). CDR3 region: CASSIDHKEDYGYTF. CDR3 DNA sequence: TGTGCCAGTAGTATAGACCACAAGGAGGACTATGGCTACACCTTC. Using reference TRBV19 and TRBJ1-2 for the parts outside the CDR3, the full variable domain is DGGITQSPKYLFRKEGQNVTLSCEQNLNHDAMYWYRQDPGQGLRLIYYSQIVNDFQKGDIAEGYSVSREKKESFPLTVTSAQKNPTAFYLCASSIDHKEDYGYTFGSGTRLTVV.

The chain links TRBV6-5 to TRBJ2-7; TRBD2 matches at 11 bases. V lost 6 bases to trimming and J lost 2 bases; unmatched junction nucleotides: 6. Germline CDR1 is MNHEY and CDR2 is SVGAGI. CDR3 length: 15 amino acids. The CDR3 DNA follows: TGTGCCAGCAGCCGTAGCGGGAGGGGGGCCTACGAGCAGTACTTC. Its protein is CASSRSGRGAYEQYF.

This chain uses TRBV19 with TRBJ2-5; maybe TRBD1 (6 bases). The CDR3 contains 15 residues. Trimming cost V 2 bases and J 5 bases, with 15 bases left between them. In germline, CDR1 is LNHDA, CDR2 SQIVND (reference sequence). In DNA, the CDR3 is TGTGCCAGTAGTATACGGCAGGGGCGATGGGAGACCCAGTACTTC. Residues: CASSIRQGRWETQYF.

This clone was observed a handful of times. This chain connects TRBV7-2 to TRBJ2-1; 7 bases fit TRBD2. CDR3 length equals 20 residues. Germline CDR1 SGHTA, CDR2 FQGNSA. J gave up 6 bases and V 0 bases, and 20 bases lay outside the gene matches. This chain's CDR3 is CASSLAGLRRGRVGFNEQFF. Here the CDR3 DNA reads TGTGCCAGCAGCTTAGCAGGCCTCAGGCGCGGGAGAGTTGGATTCAATGAGCAGTTCTTC.

In its sample, this clone was seen a few times. The chain carries TRBV9 and TRBJ2-4; a possible D gene is TRBD1 (6 bases). The CDR3 sequence is 15 residues long. The germline V gene has CDR1 SGDLS and CDR2 YYNGEE. V shed 2 bases and J shed 8 bases, with 17 bases lying between them. The CDR3 DNA reads TGTGCCAGCAGCGTGGGGCCACAGGGATCCGACATTCAGTACTTC. Encoded protein: CASSVGPQGSDIQYF.

This clone was seen just once. The CDR3 nucleotides read TGTGCCTGGAGGGGGGCCGGGACCAGCGGCGACGGGAAGCAGTTCTTC. It translates to CAWRGAGTSGDGKQFF. This chain joins TRBV30 and TRBJ2-1; D might be TRBD1 (6 bases). Germline V CDR1 and CDR2: GTSNPN, SVGIG (reference sequence). The CDR3 has 16 residues. V was cut by 3 bases and J by 11 bases, with 26 bases left in between.